This T cell receptor beta chain was found in a study of regulatory T cells in long-lasting Graves disease. Investigators prepared the TCR beta libraries by applying iRepertoire HTBI primers and Arm-PCR of CDR3 regions. From the multiplex PCR reads, TCRdb called clonotypes with MiXCR, one entry per CDR3 protein. Of around 500,000 distinct CDR3 sequences listed, about 13% are singletons. Stated time point: newly diagnosed GD, antithyroid drugs for less than 3 months. PBMCs were the source of the RNA used for TCR sequencing. Germline V gives CDR1 SGHRS, CDR2 YFSETQ. V dropped 2 bases and J dropped 0 bases, with 15 bases sitting between them. The CDR3 consists of 16 residues. These same records also appear under a second study, on T cells in Graves' hyperthyroidism and ophthalmopathy.

This TCR came from a man aged 30-40 years with Graves disease. This sample comprised peripheral blood mononuclear cells (PBMCs), obtained at new diagnosis, from a patient treated with antithyroid drugs. The rearrangement uses TRBV5-1 and TRBJ2-7; D not resolved. CDR3 residues: CASSLEARWSSYEQYF. CDR3 DNA sequence: TGCGCCAGCAGCTTAGAGGCGCGGTGGAGCTCCTACGAGCAGTACTTC.